A single sample is the source of the 32 T cell receptor beta chains below, sequenced in a study of radiotherapy plus CTLA-4 blockade in lung cancer (dated 2018 in TCRdb). Libraries were built with the immunoSEQ multiplex PCR assay. This is the immuneACCESS table as TCRdb keeps it, with only in-frame sequences that have V and J called. A part of the clones is gone; compared with another copy, unresolved V genes explain less than half, and the rest is unexplained. This sample holds about 98,000 clones; about 81% were observed only once. Of the sample, 3% to 3.5% is held by the ten largest clones. The sample here was peripheral blood, taken from a patient treated with radiotherapy plus ipilimumab. Receptor source: a human donor with non-small cell lung cancer who had a partial response to radiotherapy plus ipilimumab.

The gene calls are TRBV10-1 and TRBJ2-7; D is possibly TRBD1 (6 bases). Trimming stripped 8 bases from V and 5 bases from J, with 10 bases between. This CDR3 has 11 amino acids. Germline CDR1 reads WNHNN; CDR2 reads SYGVQD (reference sequence). The CDR3 DNA follows: TGCGCCAGCCTCGACAGGCACGAGCAGTACTTC. Residues: CASLDRHEQYF.

The gene calls are TRBV5-1 and TRBJ2-5; 9 positions match TRBD1. In germline, CDR1 is SGHRS, CDR2 YFSETQ. CDR3 length equals 15 residues. Trimming at V came to 4 bases and at J to 5 bases, leaving 9 bases not matched to a gene. CDR3: CASSLTGGQGETQYF. CDR3 nucleotide sequence: TGCGCCAGCAGCCTAACAGGGGGACAGGGTGAGACCCAGTACTTC.

The rearrangement joins TRBV6-5 to TRBJ2-2, with D possibly TRBD2 on 5 matching bases. Trimming left V 4 bases short and J 7 bases short, with 19 bases between. Germline V gives CDR1 MNHEY, CDR2 SVGAGI. CDR3 length: 16 residues. CDR3 loop: CASSFTSPGVGGELFF. The CDR3 DNA is TGTGCCAGCAGTTTCACTAGTCCAGGAGTTGGCGGGGAGCTGTTTTTT.

The genes are TRBV7-6 and TRBJ1-1, with TRBD1 as a possible D gene (6 bases). V dropped 11 bases and J dropped 1 base, with 11 bases sitting between them. This CDR3 contains 12 residues. From germline, CDR1 is SGHVS and CDR2 FNYEAQ. Written as DNA, the CDR3 is TGTGCCTCGGGGGGCCAGAACACTGAAGCTTTCTTT. As protein: CASGGQNTEAFF. Complete variable domain (other parts from reference TRBV7-6 and TRBJ1-1): GAGVSQSPRYKVTKRGQDVALRCDPISGHVSLYWYRQALGQGPEFLTYFNYEAQQDKSGLPNDRFSAERPEGSISTLTIQRTEQRDSAMYRCASGGQNTEAFFGQGTRLTVV.

This chain joins TRBV11-3 and TRBJ2-1; TRBD2 aligns across 9 bases. V lost 1 base to trimming and J lost 8 bases; unmatched junction nucleotides: 6. CDR3 length equals 15 residues. Germline V gene sequence: CDR1 SGHNT, CDR2 YENEEA. Written as DNA, the CDR3 is TGTGCCAGCAGCTTAGGTAGCGGGAGACACGATGAGCAGTTCTTC. Protein: CASSLGSGRHDEQFF.

V gene TRBV2 combines with J gene TRBJ2-1; 9 bases match TRBD1. Trimming took 8 bases from V and 5 from J; bases not matched to a gene: 13. The CDR3 length is 16 residues. In germline, CDR1 is SNHLY, CDR2 FYNNEI. For the CDR3, the DNA is TGTGCCAGCGGAGGGCCCCCGGGACAGGGCAACAATGAGCAGTTCTTC. This codes for CASGGPPGQGNNEQFF. Filled out from reference TRBV2 and TRBJ2-1, the complete variable domain reads EPEVTQTPSHQVTQMGQEVILRCVPISNHLYFYWYRQILGQKVEFLVSFYNNEISEKSEIFDDQFSVERPDGSNFTLKIRSTKLEDSAMYFCASGGPPGQGNNEQFFGPGTRLTVL.

This chain connects TRBV7-3 to TRBJ2-3; 8 positions match TRBD2. This CDR3 comprises 16 residues. Germline V gene lookup returns CDR1 SGHTA and CDR2 FQGTGA. J gave up 0 bases and V 5 bases, and 7 bases lay outside the gene matches. The CDR3 here is CASSLGSGASTDTQYF. The CDR3 region has the DNA TGTGCCAGCAGCCTTGGTAGCGGGGCTAGCACAGATACGCAGTATTTT.

This chain uses TRBV18 with TRBJ2-2, with D uncertain. The CDR3 runs to 15 residues. V lost 4 bases and J 0 bases, leaving 9 bases between the germline ends. Germline loops: CDR1 KGHSH, CDR2 LQKENI. Here the CDR3 DNA reads TGTGCCAGCTCACGAACCTACGCGAACACCGGGGAGCTGTTTTTT. Protein product: CASSRTYANTGELFF. The full variable domain, completed using reference TRBV18 and TRBJ2-2, is NAGVMQNPRHLVRRRGQEARLRCSPMKGHSHVYWYRQLPEEGLKFMVYLQKENIIDESGMPKERFSAEFPKEGPSILRIQQVVRGDSAAYFCASSRTYANTGELFFGEGSRLTVL.

The chain is built from TRBV27 and TRBJ1-5; weak D call: TRBD1 (5 bases). The CDR3 totals 14 residues. Germline loops: CDR1 MNHEY, CDR2 SMNVEV (reference sequence). V lost 3 bases, J lost 11 bases, and 17 bases lay in between. This CDR3 is CASSFQGAEGSQHF. CDR3 bases: TGTGCCAGCAGTTTCCAAGGGGCTGAAGGGTCCCAGCATTTT.

The rearrangement links TRBV29-1 to TRBJ2-1, with TRBD2 matching over 7 bases. CDR3 length: 12 amino acids. V was clipped by 3 bases and J by 10 bases; unmatched bases: 6. In germline, CDR1 is SQVTM, CDR2 ANQGSEA. For the CDR3, the DNA is TGCAGCGTTGATCGAGCGGGGCTAGAGCAGTTCTTC. Translated, it gives CSVDRAGLEQFF.

The sample holds one count of this clone. The genes are TRBV16 and TRBJ2-2; 9 nucleotides match TRBD1. CDR3 length equals 16 residues. Germline assignment: CDR1 KGHSY and CDR2 FQNENV. Trimming took 1 base from V and 4 from J; bases not matched to a gene: 4. The CDR3 spells CASSQFQQGATGELFF. The CDR3 coding sequence is TGTGCCAGCAGCCAATTTCAACAGGGGGCCACCGGGGAGCTGTTTTTT.

This clone was counted only a few times. The gene calls are TRBV7-8 and TRBJ2-6; D is possibly TRBD2 (6 bases). V lost 5 bases, J lost 2 bases, and 13 bases lay in between. Germline loops: CDR1 SGHVS, CDR2 FQNEAQ. The CDR3 is 16 residues long. This chain's CDR3 is CASSTTGTAGANVLTF. The CDR3 nucleotides read TGTGCCAGCAGCACGACCGGGACTGCTGGGGCCAACGTCCTGACTTTC.

The chain uses TRBV19 and TRBJ2-2; 8 positions match TRBD1. CDR3 size: 14 residues. The germline CDR1 and CDR2 sequences are LNHDA and SQIVND (reference sequence). After removal of 3 bases from V and 4 bases from J, the junction contained 1 base not matched to a gene. This CDR3 is CASSMDRATGELFF. In nucleotides, the CDR3 is TGTGCCAGTAGTATGGACAGGGCCACCGGGGAGCTGTTTTTT.

This chain joins TRBV9 and TRBJ2-5; 10 bases fit TRBD1. Germline values: CDR1 SGDLS, CDR2 YYNGEE. Germline trimming cut 2 bases from V and 5 bases from J; bases unmatched to any gene: 9. CDR3 length: 16 residues. CDR3 residues: CASSVSGTGVVETQYF. The CDR3 DNA sequence: TGTGCCAGCAGCGTCTCCGGGACAGGGGTCGTTGAGACCCAGTACTTC.

The gene calls are TRBV9 and TRBJ2-4, with a possible D match to TRBD2 (6 bases). V lost 4 bases and J 1 base, leaving 18 bases between the germline ends. Germline values: CDR1 SGDLS, CDR2 YYNGEE. CDR3 length: 17 residues. The CDR3 region has the DNA TGTGCCAGCAGCCCTCGCGGGGAGAGTCGTGCCAAAAACATTCAGTACTTC. Its translation is CASSPRGESRAKNIQYF. The variable domain in full, completed from reference TRBV9 and TRBJ2-4, reads DSGVTQTPKHLITATGQRVTLRCSPRSGDLSVYWYQQSLDQGLQFLIQYYNGEERAKGNILERFSAQQFPDLHSELNLSSLELGDSALYFCASSPRGESRAKNIQYFGAGTRLSVL.

Note on this clone: Other nucleotide sequences in the sample specify the same CDR3. The chain combines TRBV18 with TRBJ2-1, with 12 bases that match TRBD2. This CDR3 is built from 15 residues. CDR1 is KGHSH, CDR2 LQKENI, per germline. V gave up 2 bases and J gave up 9 bases; unmatched junction bases: 5. In DNA, the CDR3 is TGTGCCAGCTCACCAGGACTAGCGGGAAAAGGTGAGCAGTTCTTC. This encodes CASSPGLAGKGEQFF.

The V gene is TRBV9, the J gene TRBJ1-3, with 7 bases lining up with TRBD1. The CDR3 totals 17 residues. V shed 3 bases and J 3 bases; nucleotides not matched to a gene: 12. CDR1 is SGDLS, CDR2 YYNGEE, per germline. CDR3 coding DNA: TGTGCCAGCAGCGAAGGGGGTCGAGACAGGGTTGGAAACACCATATATTTT. This gives the protein CASSEGGRDRVGNTIYF.

This sequence joins TRBV15 and TRBJ2-3; 9 nucleotides match TRBD2. V gave up 0 bases and J gave up 3 bases; unmatched junction bases: 7. This CDR3 spans 17 amino acids. Germline CDR1 and CDR2: LNHNV and YYDKDF (reference sequence). The CDR3 bases are TGTGCCACCAGCAGAGATCCGAATCTAGCGGGAACAGATACGCAGTATTTT. This translates into CATSRDPNLAGTDTQYF.

The chain recombines TRBV5-1 with TRBJ2-3; D gene unclear. V lost 5 bases and J 4 bases, leaving 11 bases between the germline ends. The CDR3 loop spans 13 amino acids. The V gene's germline CDR1 is SGHRS and CDR2 YFSETQ. CDR3: CASSRLEADTQYF. DNA of the CDR3: TGCGCCAGCAGTAGGCTAGAAGCAGATACGCAGTATTTT.

V usage is TRBV5-1 and J usage is TRBJ2-1, with D maybe TRBD2 (6 bases). V dropped 4 bases and J dropped 6 bases, with 17 bases sitting between them. This CDR3 has 15 amino acids. CDR1 is SGHRS, CDR2 YFSETQ, per germline. In DNA form, the CDR3 reads TGCGCCAGCAGCCTAGTAGCGGTGAATCGCAATGAGCAGTTCTTC. It yields the protein CASSLVAVNRNEQFF.

The chain has TRBV10-1 and TRBJ2-7; TRBD2 aligns across 7 bases. V gave up 8 bases and J gave up 0 bases; unmatched junction bases: 7. The length of the CDR3 is 14 residues. Germline V gives CDR1 WNHNN, CDR2 SYGVQD (reference sequence). The CDR3, as DNA: TGCGCCAGCGCCCAAGCGGGGAGCTCCTACGAGCAGTACTTC. It yields the protein CASAQAGSSYEQYF.

This chain connects TRBV6-1 to TRBJ1-1; 9 bases fit TRBD1. The CDR3 has 14 residues. Germline CDR1 is MNHNS and CDR2 is SASEGT. With V trimmed by 6 bases and J by 6 bases, 8 bases remained unmatched. The CDR3 DNA reads TGTGCCAGCAGACGGGACAGGGAGGCGCCTGAAGCTTTCTTT. Its protein is CASRRDREAPEAFF.

The V call is TRBV5-4, the J call TRBJ2-4; maybe TRBD2 (7 bases). With 4 bases removed from V and 0 bases from J, the gap between germline ends came to 14 bases. This CDR3 region has 16 residues. The germline gives CDR1 SGHNT, CDR2 YYREEE (reference sequence). CDR3 residues: CASSNGGGRAKNIQYF. DNA of the CDR3: TGTGCCAGCAGCAATGGGGGGGGGCGAGCCAAAAACATTCAGTACTTC.

The chain is built from TRBV25-1 and TRBJ2-7, with 7 nucleotides matching TRBD1. The CDR3 is made up of 13 amino acids. V was pared by 2 bases and J by 11 bases, with 9 bases of the junction left unmatched. Germline CDR1 MGHDK, CDR2 SYGVNS. CDR3: CASSEAVDRQEYF. The CDR3 bases are TGTGCCAGCAGTGAAGCGGTGGACAGGCAGGAGTACTTC.

The chain is built from TRBV4-2 and TRBJ2-2, with TRBD2 matching 10 bases. The CDR3 is 18 residues long. CDR1 and CDR2 (germline): LGHNA, YNFKEQ. Trimming at V came to 3 bases and at J to 6 bases, leaving 13 bases not matched to a gene. Here the CDR3 DNA reads TGTGCCAGCAGCCACCCTAGGGGAGCGGGAGGGCCCCCCGGGGAGCTGTTTTTT. It is translated as CASSHPRGAGGPPGELFF.

This chain uses TRBV7-9 with TRBJ2-5, with unresolved D. Per the germline V gene, CDR1 is SEHNR and CDR2 is FQNEAQ (reference sequence). CDR3 length equals 15 residues. Trimming took 4 bases from V and 5 from J, leaving 17 bases between them. As DNA, the CDR3 is TGTGCCAGCAGCTATATGACACCCCGCATGGAGACCCAGTACTTC. This gives the protein CASSYMTPRMETQYF. Variable domain in full (rest from reference TRBV7-9 and TRBJ2-5): DTGVSQNPRHKITKRGQNVTFRCDPISEHNRLYWYRQTLGQGPEFLTYFQNEAQLEKSRLLSDRFSAERPKGSFSTLEIQRTEQGDSAMYLCASSYMTPRMETQYFGPGTRLLVL.

The J gene is TRBJ1-1, the V gene TRBV5-1; D is unclear. Trimming took 0 bases from V and 0 from J, leaving 12 bases between them. There are 16 residues in the CDR3. Per germline, CDR1 SGHRS and CDR2 YFSETQ. CDR3 amino acids: CASSLEVVAMNTEAFF. CDR3 sequence (DNA): TGCGCCAGCAGCTTGGAGGTGGTAGCGATGAACACTGAAGCTTTCTTT.

The chain combines TRBV11-2 with TRBJ1-5; D ambiguous. The CDR3 is made up of 15 amino acids. The V gene lost 2 bases and the J gene lost 2 bases, with 10 bases spanning the gap. CDR1 SGHAT and CDR2 FQNNGV come from the germline V gene. CDR3: CASSLTAGGNQPQHF. The CDR3 DNA is TGTGCCAGCAGCTTAACCGCCGGGGGCAATCAGCCCCAGCATTTT.

The rearrangement links TRBV7-2 to TRBJ1-1; D possibly corresponds to TRBD1 (5 bases). Trimming stripped 9 bases from V and 4 bases from J, with 18 bases between. Germline V gives CDR1 SGHTA, CDR2 FQGNSA. The CDR3 loop spans 14 amino acids. As DNA, the CDR3 is TGTGCCAGTAGCGTTTCCCGGGGGTCCACTGAAGCTTTCTTT. Translating gives CASSVSRGSTEAFF.

V usage is TRBV11-2 and J usage is TRBJ2-6; D is uncertain. Deletions cut 3 bases from V and 3 bases from J, with 3 bases between. Germline loops: CDR1 SGHAT, CDR2 FQNNGV. This CDR3 is 13 amino acids long. The DNA of the CDR3 is TGTGCCAGCAGCTTCATTGGGGCCAACGTCCTGACTTTC. Its translation: CASSFIGANVLTF.

This clone is a singleton in its sample. The rearrangement uses TRBV5-1 and TRBJ2-3; 8 bases align to TRBD2. CDR1 is SGHRS, CDR2 YFSETQ, per germline. The CDR3 runs to 14 residues. V shed 2 bases and J 6 bases; nucleotides not matched to a gene: 5. DNA of the CDR3: TGCGCCAGCAGCTTCGGGACTAGTTACGATACGCAGTATTTT. It codes for CASSFGTSYDTQYF.

CDR3 bases: TGTGCCTGGAGTTCCGCCTCCGGAGAGACCCAGTACTTC. It codes for CAWSSASGETQYF. The J gene is TRBJ2-5, the V gene TRBV30; D gene ambiguous. Per germline, CDR1 GTSNPN and CDR2 SVGIG (reference sequence). Between the trimmed V and J ends, which lost 2 bases and 4 bases, there was a span of 11 bases. This CDR3 region has 13 residues.